Presented here are 10 T cell receptor beta chains from one specimen sequenced in a study of technical replicates of blood from a few donors. Assay: immunoSEQ multiplex PCR; the TCRdb copy retains only in-frame clones and omits some. The sample lists tens of thousands of clones, about 94% occurring once. Input material: T cells isolated from PBMCs. These receptors all stem from a human donor in good health.

This sequence joins TRBV11-2 and TRBJ2-3; weak D call: TRBD2 (5 bases). CDR1 and CDR2 from the germline V gene are SGHAT and FQNNGV. Trimming removed 5 bases from V and 3 bases from J, with 18 bases in between. This CDR3 spans 16 amino acids. CDR3 coding DNA: TGTGCCAGCAGCCACGACTGGCGGGCTGGAACAGATACGCAGTATTTT. Amino acids: CASSHDWRAGTDTQYF.

This chain joins TRBV7-9 and TRBJ1-3; 8 bases match TRBD1. The V and J ends lost 4 bases and 1 base, in that order; junction bases with no gene match: 6. This CDR3 is 16 amino acids long. Germline V gene sequence: CDR1 SEHNR, CDR2 FQNEAQ (reference sequence). The CDR3 nucleotides are TGTGCCAGCAGCTCATGGGACAGGAAATCTGGAAACACCATATATTTT. Residues: CASSSWDRKSGNTIYF.

The chain uses TRBV5-1 and TRBJ1-1, with a possible D match to TRBD1 (5 bases). The germline V gene encodes CDR1 SGHRS and CDR2 YFSETQ. The V and J ends lost 0 bases and 4 bases respectively, with 10 bases between them. The CDR3 contains 14 residues. The CDR3 spells CASSLDQGATEAFF. In DNA, the CDR3 is TGCGCCAGCAGCTTGGACCAGGGTGCCACTGAAGCTTTCTTT.

This chain joins TRBV27 and TRBJ2-7; 16 bases align to TRBD2. This CDR3 contains 19 residues. J was trimmed by 5 bases and V by 0 bases; bases with no gene match: 10. Germline V lookup: CDR1 MNHEY, CDR2 SMNVEV (reference sequence). In DNA form, the CDR3 reads TGTGCCAGCAGTTTATCGGGACTAGCGGGAGGGCCATTCGGCCACGAGCAGTACTTC. Protein: CASSLSGLAGGPFGHEQYF.

The gene calls are TRBV28 and TRBJ2-1, with TRBD1 matching 11 bases. CDR1 and CDR2 (germline): MDHEN, SYDVKM. This CDR3 contains 12 residues. With 5 bases clipped from V and 14 bases from J, the junction kept 5 bases outside the gene matches. The CDR3 protein is CASSPRDRGEFF. In DNA, the CDR3 is TGTGCCAGCAGTCCACGGGACAGGGGGGAGTTCTTC.

The chain couples TRBV6-6 to TRBJ2-1; TRBD2 might be the D (7 bases). Trimming stripped 0 bases from V and 7 bases from J, with 13 bases between. The CDR3 consists of 15 residues. Germline CDR1 reads MNHNY; CDR2 reads SVGAGI (reference sequence). As DNA, the CDR3 is TGTGCCAGCAGTTACTCGAGGGGGGGAGGAAATGAGCAGTTCTTC. It translates to CASSYSRGGGNEQFF.

This sequence joins TRBV5-1 and TRBJ2-3; TRBD2 aligns across 14 bases. V trimming: 5 bases; J trimming: 4 bases; junction bases outside the gene matches: 9. CDR3 length: 17 residues. Germline-derived CDR1 and CDR2 are SGHRS and YFSETQ. The CDR3 coding sequence is TGCGCCAGCAGACCGACTAGCGGGGGGGCCACTCCAGATACGCAGTATTTT. The encoded protein is CASRPTSGGATPDTQYF.

In its sample, this clone was seen once. The chain has TRBV19 and TRBJ1-1; no clear D. V gave up 0 bases and J gave up 6 bases, with 8 bases separating them. The germline V gene has CDR1 LNHDA and CDR2 SQIVND (reference sequence). The CDR3 has 13 residues. Here the CDR3 reads CASSIDLRAEAFF. DNA of the CDR3: TGTGCCAGTAGTATAGATCTGCGAGCTGAAGCTTTCTTT.

The V call is TRBV6-5, the J call TRBJ1-1; D remains unclear. This CDR3 has 13 amino acids. Germline values: CDR1 MNHEY, CDR2 SVGAGI. V was cut by 7 bases and J by 0 bases, with 9 bases left in between. In DNA, the CDR3 is TGTGCCAGCATTAATACAGTGAACACTGAAGCTTTCTTT. Translating gives CASINTVNTEAFF.

V and J are TRBV11-2 and TRBJ1-5, with D possibly matching TRBD1 (5 bases). Germline CDR1 SGHAT, CDR2 FQNNGV. V lost 2 bases and J lost 4, with 15 bases in between. CDR3 length equals 16 residues. CDR3 coding DNA: TGTGCCAGCAGCTTAAGCGACAGCATCCTTAATCAGCCCCAGCATTTT. Encoded protein: CASSLSDSILNQPQHF.